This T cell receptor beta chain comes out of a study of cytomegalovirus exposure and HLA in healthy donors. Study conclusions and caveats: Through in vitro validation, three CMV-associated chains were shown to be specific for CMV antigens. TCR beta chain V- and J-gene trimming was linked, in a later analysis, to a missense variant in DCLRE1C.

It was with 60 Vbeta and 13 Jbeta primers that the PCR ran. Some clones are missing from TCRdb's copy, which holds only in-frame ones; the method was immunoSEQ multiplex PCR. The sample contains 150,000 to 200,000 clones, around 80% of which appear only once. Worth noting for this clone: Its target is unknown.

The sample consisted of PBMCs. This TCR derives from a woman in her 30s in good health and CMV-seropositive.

The CDR3 loop is CASGGASYGYTF. The CDR3 nucleotides read TGTGCCAGCGGGGGGGCCTCCTATGGCTACACCTTC. The chain uses TRBV28 and TRBJ1-2; a weak D match, TRBD1 (6 bases). V shed 8 bases and J shed 4 bases, with 11 bases lying between them. Germline-derived CDR1 and CDR2 are MDHEN and SYDVKM. The CDR3 extends over 12 amino acids.